This is a list of T cell receptor beta chains from one sample in a study of T-cell reconstitution after alpha-beta-depleted transplantation in children. TCRdb fed the PCR reads into MiXCR, producing one record per CDR3 protein. The sample has around 30,000 distinct CDR3 sequences, 6% to 8.5% seen once; the top ten hold 27%. The material sequenced was peripheral blood, taken 60 days after TCRalphabeta/CD19-depleted stem cell transplant. These receptors all stem from a child under three years old who had a stem cell transplant for acute myeloid leukemia, so the T cells may come from the graft donor. CDR3s include the opening cysteine and the closing phenylalanine or tryptophan. The order of the fields is J gene, clone size, D gene, V gene, CDR3 DNA, CDR3 protein. The D gene is left open where the match is weak. Rows may omit the clone size; those that give it use once, few, many or a size class.

TRBJ1-3	many	.	TRBV4-1	TGCGCCAGCAGCCAAGGCAGGAGCTCTGGAAACACCATATATTTT	CASSQGRSSGNTIYF
TRBJ2-1	many	TRBD2	TRBV4-1	TGCGCCAGCAGCCAAGGGACTAGCGGGGGTTATGAGCAGTTCTTC	CASSQGTSGGYEQFF
TRBJ1-2	medium-sized	.	TRBV5-1	TGCGCCAGCAGCATGACAGGAGATAACTATGGCTACACCTTC	CASSMTGDNYGYTF
TRBJ2-1	many	.	TRBV6-2/TRBV6-3	TGTGCCAGCAGTTCTCACAGGGCGTTACTAAGCAATGAGCAGTTCTTC	CASSSHRALLSNEQFF
TRBJ2-7	many	TRBD1	TRBV5-1	TGCGCCAGCAGCCAGGGACAGGGGGTTACCTACGAGCAGTACTTC	CASSQGQGVTYEQYF
TRBJ2-5	many	.	TRBV20-1	TGCAGTGCTAGCAGCCTGTACCAAGAGACCCAGTACTTC	CSASSLYQETQYF
TRBJ1-1	many	.	TRBV5-1	TGCGCCAGCAGACTGGGGAAGGACACTGAAGCTTTCTTT	CASRLGKDTEAFF
TRBJ2-1	many	TRBD2	TRBV11-3	TGTGCCAGCAGCTTCCGTCGACTAGCGGGAGGCGAGAAGCAGTTCTTC	CASSFRRLAGGEKQFF
TRBJ2-2	many	TRBD1	TRBV29-1	TGCAGCGTGACAGGGGGAACCGGGGAGCTGTTTTTT	CSVTGGTGELFF
TRBJ1-2	.	.	TRBV5-1	TGCGCCAGCAGCGTAACCGGGACACCAAACTATGGCTACACCTTC	CASSVTGTPNYGYTF
TRBJ2-5	many	TRBD2	TRBV3-1	TGTGCCAGCAGCCAAGAGGGACTAGCCCAAGAGACCCAGTACTTC	CASSQEGLAQETQYF
TRBJ2-2	many	.	TRBV29-1	TGCAGCTTGTGGCTGGGGACCGGGGAGCTGTTTTTT	CSLWLGTGELFF
TRBJ1-2	many	.	TRBV7-2	TGTGCCAGCAGCTTAGACGTTATTGAGCACTATGGCTACACCTTC	CASSLDVIEHYGYTF
TRBJ2-1	medium-sized	.	TRBV4-3	TGCGCCAGCAGCCAAGATGATGGAGGGTGGCACAATGAGCAGTTCTTC	CASSQDDGGWHNEQFF
TRBJ2-3	many	.	TRBV28	TGTGCCAGCAGTGACATAGCAGATACGCAGTATTTT	CASSDIADTQYF
TRBJ2-3	many	.	TRBV13	TGTGCCAGCAGCCGCCGGGACACCCCTAGCACAGATACGCAGTATTTT	CASSRRDTPSTDTQYF
TRBJ1-1	many	.	TRBV2	TGTGCCAGCAGTGGCCGGTGGGGGGCGGGGGCTGAAGCTTTCTTT	CASSGRWGAGAEAFF
TRBJ1-2	many	.	TRBV4-3	TGCGCCAGCAGCCAACGACCACGGGGGCTCTCTAACTATGGCTACACCTTC	CASSQRPRGLSNYGYTF
TRBJ2-7	many	.	TRBV4-3	TGCGCCAGCAGCCAAGATGGGACGCCGGGCGAGCAGTACTTC	CASSQDGTPGEQYF
TRBJ2-2	many	TRBD2	TRBV5-1	TGCGCCAGCAGCTTGACTAGCGGGGAATCCGGGGAGCTGTTTTTT	CASSLTSGESGELFF
TRBJ2-7	many	.	TRBV12-3/TRBV12-4	TGTGCCAGCAGTAAGGGGCGAGGTCTTGGCGAGCAGTACTTC	CASSKGRGLGEQYF
TRBJ1-6	many	TRBD1	TRBV3-1	TGTGCCAGCAGCCAATACAGGGGCCCCTATAATTCACCCCTCCACTTT	CASSQYRGPYNSPLHF
TRBJ2-5	many	.	TRBV4-2	TGTGCCAGCAGCCAGGCGAGAAGGGCGGTAGAGACCCAGTACTTC	CASSQARRAVETQYF